These 29 T cell receptor beta chains came from one sample sequenced in a study of PD-1 blockade in classical Hodgkin lymphoma (dated by TCRdb to about 2020). What this sample's time point label stands for: cycle 4 day 1 (C4D1), after more than five weeks of nivolumab. Every trial patient had relapsed following autologous stem cell transplantation, and prior brentuximab vedotin exposure was what differed among cohorts A, B and C. Library method: the immunoSEQ multiplex PCR assay. The clones in this table, taken by TCRdb from immuneACCESS, are in-frame only. Not every clone is retained; where verified, under half of the shortfall comes from an unresolved V gene, and the cause of the rest is unknown. Within this sample are about 44,000 clones, with about 70% of them counted one time only. 3% to 3.5% of the sample goes to the ten largest clones. The sequences come from peripheral blood mononuclear cells (PBMCs), collected before the fourth cycle of nivolumab. These receptors came from a human donor with classical Hodgkin lymphoma.

This clone was picked up a small number of times. This sequence joins TRBV30 and TRBJ2-6, with 7 bases identical to TRBD2. The V gene's germline CDR1 is GTSNPN and CDR2 SVGIG (reference sequence). V dropped 5 bases and J dropped 3; count of bases not matched to a gene: 1. There are 13 residues in the CDR3. The CDR3 nucleotides are TGTGCCTGGGGGAGGGGTGGGGCCAACGTCCTGACTTTC. Its protein is CAWGRGGANVLTF.

The gene calls are TRBV4-2 and TRBJ1-3; TRBD1 is a possible D gene (5 bases). This CDR3 has 15 amino acids. CDR1 LGHNA and CDR2 YNFKEQ come from the germline V gene. Trimming pared 5 bases from V and 7 bases from J, leaving 18 bases between. The CDR3 is CASSLPGGAGNTIYF. The CDR3 bases are TGTGCCAGCAGCTTGCCGGGAGGGGCGGGTAACACCATATATTTT.

V and J are TRBV5-4 and TRBJ2-7; 7 nucleotides match TRBD1. Germline lookup yields CDR1 SGHNT and CDR2 YYREEE (reference sequence). This CDR3 spans 14 amino acids. The J segment lost 5 bases and the V segment lost 1 base, leaving 6 bases of the junction unmatched. The CDR3 nucleotides read TGTGCCAGCAGCTTGAAGAGACAGGGAAACGAGCAGTACTTC. As protein: CASSLKRQGNEQYF.

The CDR3 here is CASSPRDRGTYEQYF. The CDR3 DNA is TGTGCCAGCAGCCCCCGAGACAGGGGAACCTACGAGCAGTACTTC. The V and J genes are TRBV7-9 and TRBJ2-7; 8 positions match TRBD1. CDR3 length: 15 amino acids. The germline gives CDR1 SEHNR, CDR2 FQNEAQ (reference sequence). The junction had 8 bases not matched to a gene; V was cut back by 5 bases and J by 2 bases.

This clone appeared a few times. V and J are TRBV28 and TRBJ2-4; tentatively, D is TRBD2 (6 bases). This CDR3 region has 13 residues. The V end lost 8 bases, the J end lost 3 bases, and 11 bases lay between the germline ends. Germline V lookup: CDR1 MDHEN, CDR2 SYDVKM. The DNA for the CDR3 is TGTGCCAGCGGCGGGGTTAGCAAAAACATTCAGTACTTC. Its protein is CASGGVSKNIQYF.

In the case of this clone: Other DNA sequences of this sample code for an identical CDR3. V gene TRBV7-2 combines with J gene TRBJ2-7, with a weak D call TRBD1 (6 bases). In germline, CDR1 is SGHTA, CDR2 FQGNSA. This CDR3 has 12 amino acids. Trimming left V 6 bases short and J 4 bases short, with 10 bases between. The CDR3 DNA is TGTGCCAGCAGAGGGGGAGCATACGAGCAGTACTTC. This codes for CASRGGAYEQYF.

This clone was detected a few times. The V call is TRBV6-1, the J call TRBJ2-7, with D possibly being TRBD1 (6 bases). Germline CDR1 and CDR2: MNHNS and SASEGT. V was shortened by 6 bases and J by 1 base, with 10 bases between the two germline ends. The CDR3 has 13 residues. CDR3 region: CASRGDKSYEQYF. DNA for the CDR3: TGTGCCAGCAGGGGGGACAAATCCTACGAGCAGTACTTC.

V and J are TRBV10-3 and TRBJ2-5; 11 bases fit TRBD2. Trimming cost V 0 bases and J 5 bases; bases outside gene matches: 8. The CDR3 is made up of 17 amino acids. From germline, CDR1 is ENHRY and CDR2 SYGVKD. The CDR3 DNA follows: TGTGCCATCAGTGAGTCGATTACTAGCGGGGGATGGGAGACCCAGTACTTC. Translating gives CAISESITSGGWETQYF.

The chain joins TRBV29-1 to TRBJ1-1; no firm D call. The V end was cut by 6 bases, the J end by 5 bases, with 16 bases between. The length of the CDR3 is 13 residues. Germline loops: CDR1 SQVTM, CDR2 ANQGSEA. DNA for the CDR3: TGCAGCGTCAGTCACCAGAGAGGGACTGAAGCTTTCTTT. It translates to CSVSHQRGTEAFF.

The CDR3 loop is CASSSGGYSYEQYF. The DNA for the CDR3 is TGTGCCAGCAGCTCTGGCGGTTACTCCTACGAGCAGTACTTC. This rearrangement joins TRBV7-2 to TRBJ2-7, with D uncertain. V lost 4 bases, J lost 0 bases, and 10 bases lay in between. From germline, CDR1 is SGHTA and CDR2 FQGNSA. This CDR3 is built from 14 residues.

The chain has TRBV28 and TRBJ1-2; D is undetermined. Germline V gene lookup returns CDR1 MDHEN and CDR2 SYDVKM. Deletions cut 3 bases from V and 8 bases from J, with 16 bases between. CDR3 length: 14 amino acids. CDR3 coding DNA: TGTGCCAGCAGTTTTAGTGACCGAGATTCGGGCTACACCTTC. This codes for CASSFSDRDSGYTF.

V and J are TRBV5-1 and TRBJ1-5; 7 positions match TRBD1. Per germline, CDR1 SGHRS and CDR2 YFSETQ. V shed 4 bases and J 4 bases; nucleotides not matched to a gene: 5. CDR3 length equals 14 residues. CDR3 coding DNA: TGCGCCAGCAGCCTGACAGGGAAGAATCAGCCCCAGCATTTT. Translation: CASSLTGKNQPQHF. The full variable domain, in which reference TRBV5-1 and TRBJ1-5 provide the parts outside the CDR3, is KAGVTQTPRYLIKTRGQQVTLSCSPISGHRSVSWYQQTPGQGLQFLFEYFSETQRNKGNFPGRFSGRQFSNSRSEMNVSTLELGDSALYLCASSLTGKNQPQHFGDGTRLSIL.

The chain carries TRBV28 and TRBJ1-5; weak D call: TRBD1 (5 bases). This CDR3 spans 15 amino acids. CDR1 is MDHEN and CDR2 is SYDVKM in the germline V gene. Trimming shortened V by 3 bases and J by 6 bases, and 15 bases separated the two germline ends. The CDR3 sequence is CASSFPPRDGQPQHF. CDR3 nucleotides: TGTGCCAGCAGTTTTCCACCCAGGGATGGTCAGCCCCAGCATTTT.

The J gene is TRBJ2-3, the V gene TRBV15; either TRBD1 or TRBD2 may supply D (5 bases each). The CDR3 is made up of 14 amino acids. Per germline, CDR1 LNHNV and CDR2 YYDKDF (reference sequence). With 1 base removed from V and 5 bases from J, the gap between germline ends came to 10 bases. CDR3 DNA sequence: TGTGCCACCAGCAGAGGGCTTGGGGGAGATACGCAGTATTTT. Amino acid sequence: CATSRGLGGDTQYF.

The chain links TRBV5-4 to TRBJ2-7; D is unresolved. V was clipped by 1 base and J by 2 bases, with 4 bases between them. The CDR3 covers 12 residues. The germline gives CDR1 SGHNT, CDR2 YYREEE (reference sequence). In DNA form, the CDR3 reads TGTGCCAGCAGCTTGAGGCCCTACGAGCAGTACTTC. It codes for CASSLRPYEQYF.

The genes are TRBV29-1 and TRBJ2-1; no clear D. The germline CDR1 and CDR2 sequences are SQVTM and ANQGSEA. The V end lost 7 bases, the J end lost 8 bases, and 9 bases lay between the germline ends. The CDR3 extends over 10 amino acids. The CDR3 DNA is TGCAGCGCGGAGACGTATGAGCAGTTCTTC. Translating it yields CSAETYEQFF.

This rearrangement joins TRBV15 to TRBJ1-1, with D possibly being TRBD1 (5 bases). V gave up 0 bases and J gave up 5 bases, with 7 bases separating them. The CDR3 extends over 13 amino acids. Germline CDR1 LNHNV, CDR2 YYDKDF (reference sequence). CDR3 sequence: CATSRDGGTEAFF. DNA of the CDR3: TGTGCCACCAGCAGAGATGGGGGGACTGAAGCTTTCTTT.

The V gene is TRBV19, the J gene TRBJ1-5; tentatively, D is TRBD1 (6 bases). V lost 6 bases to trimming and J lost 3 bases, with 15 bases between them. Germline CDR1 and CDR2: LNHDA and SQIVND (reference sequence). CDR3 length: 15 amino acids. CDR3 region: CASRDSDDYNQPQHF. CDR3 DNA: TGTGCCAGTAGGGACAGTGATGATTACAATCAGCCCCAGCATTTT.

The CDR3 DNA reads as TGTGCCAGCAGCCGAGGGTCGGGGGCCTACGAGCAGTACTTC. This gives the protein CASSRGSGAYEQYF. V and J are TRBV7-2 and TRBJ2-7; D is possibly TRBD2 (6 bases). CDR1 SGHTA and CDR2 FQGNSA come from the germline V gene. V shed 5 bases and J shed 2 bases, with 13 bases lying between them. The CDR3 runs 14 residues.

About this clone: Different DNA sequences within this sample yield the same CDR3. This sequence joins TRBV19 and TRBJ2-7; D gene ambiguous. Trimming left V 1 base short and J 3 bases short, with 7 bases between. The germline gives CDR1 LNHDA, CDR2 SQIVND (reference sequence). The CDR3 spans 13 residues. As DNA, the CDR3 is TGTGCCAGTAGTATAGTTCCGGGCTACGAGCAGTACTTC. Protein sequence: CASSIVPGYEQYF. Looking up the rest from reference TRBV19 and TRBJ2-7 gives the full variable domain: DGGITQSPKYLFRKEGQNVTLSCEQNLNHDAMYWYRQDPGQGLRLIYYSQIVNDFQKGDIAEGYSVSREKKESFPLTVTSAQKNPTAFYLCASSIVPGYEQYFGPGTRLTVT.

Here the CDR3 DNA reads TGTGCCAGCACCCCTCTAGGGGGAGAAGAGACCCAGTACTTC. It yields the protein CASTPLGGEETQYF. The chain carries TRBV27 and TRBJ2-5; a weak D match, TRBD1 (6 bases). Trimming shortened V by 7 bases and J by 3 bases, and 15 bases separated the two germline ends. The CDR3 spans 14 residues. CDR1 is MNHEY and CDR2 is SMNVEV in the germline V gene (reference sequence).

The chain combines TRBV19 with TRBJ2-5, with 9 bases matching TRBD2. This CDR3 has 16 residues. V shed 5 bases, J shed 5 bases, and the junction held 12 bases outside the gene matches. Germline V lookup: CDR1 LNHDA, CDR2 SQIVND (reference sequence). This CDR3 reads CASSPGTSPSGETQYF. For the CDR3, the DNA is TGTGCCAGTAGTCCGGGGACTAGCCCTTCAGGGGAGACCCAGTACTTC.

The chain carries TRBV9 and TRBJ2-7, with 8 bases fitting TRBD1. This CDR3 region has 16 residues. Losses at the gene ends were 4 bases for V and 4 bases for J; bases not matched to a gene: 13. Germline assignment: CDR1 SGDLS and CDR2 YYNGEE. The chain's CDR3 is CASSTSPDRAAYEQYF. CDR3 DNA sequence: TGTGCCAGCAGCACCTCCCCGGACAGGGCGGCATACGAGCAGTACTTC. The full variable domain, completed using reference TRBV9 and TRBJ2-7, is DSGVTQTPKHLITATGQRVTLRCSPRSGDLSVYWYQQSLDQGLQFLIQYYNGEERAKGNILERFSAQQFPDLHSELNLSSLELGDSALYFCASSTSPDRAAYEQYFGPGTRLTVT.

This clone was observed once. The CDR3 DNA follows: TGCAGCGTTGTTACGGTCGACTATGGCTACACCTTC. Translation gives CSVVTVDYGYTF. This chain uses TRBV29-1 with TRBJ1-2; D not resolved. Per germline, CDR1 SQVTM and CDR2 ANQGSEA. This CDR3 comprises 12 residues. V gave up 4 bases and J gave up 3 bases, with 9 bases separating them.

This chain links TRBV10-1 with TRBJ2-3, with 8 bases identical to TRBD1. Germline CDR1 WNHNN, CDR2 SYGVQD (reference sequence). The CDR3 consists of 15 residues. The trim removed 8 bases at V and 1 base at J, leaving 8 bases unmatched. CDR3 sequence reads: CASPGRTGRTDTQYF. In DNA, the CDR3 is TGCGCCAGCCCCGGCAGGACAGGGCGCACAGATACGCAGTATTTT.

This chain connects TRBV9 to TRBJ2-5, with 12 bases aligning to TRBD2. CDR1 is SGDLS, CDR2 YYNGEE, per germline. The junction had 8 bases not matched to a gene; V was cut back by 6 bases and J by 5 bases. The CDR3 length is 15 residues. The CDR3 is CASTRTSGEGETQYF. The CDR3 DNA follows: TGTGCCAGCACCCGGACTAGCGGGGAGGGGGAGACCCAGTACTTC.

This clone has more than one count but fewer than ten. The chain links TRBV5-4 to TRBJ2-2; D is uncertain. CDR3 length equals 13 residues. Germline CDR1 SGHNT, CDR2 YYREEE (reference sequence). V gave up 4 bases and J gave up 3 bases, with 7 bases separating them. The CDR3 is CASSTTDTGELFF. The CDR3 nucleotides are TGTGCCAGCAGCACTACGGACACCGGGGAGCTGTTTTTT. The entire variable domain, with the rest obtained from reference TRBV5-4 and TRBJ2-2, is as follows: ETGVTQSPTHLIKTRGQQVTLRCSSQSGHNTVSWYQQALGQGPQFIFQYYREEENGRGNFPPRFSGLQFPNYSSELNVNALELDDSALYLCASSTTDTGELFFGEGSRLTVL.

The chain couples TRBV18 to TRBJ2-5; 10 positions agree with TRBD1. This CDR3 region has 14 residues. Germline V gene data show CDR1 as KGHSH and CDR2 as LQKENI. The V gene end was trimmed by 2 bases and the J gene end by 4 bases; junction bases not matched to a gene: 1. The CDR3 loop reads CASSPWTGGETQYF. The CDR3 DNA reads as TGTGCCAGCTCACCATGGACAGGGGGAGAGACCCAGTACTTC.

The rearrangement links TRBV28 to TRBJ1-2; D is ambiguous. The germline CDR1 and CDR2 sequences are MDHEN and SYDVKM. The CDR3 is 13 amino acids. With 7 bases removed from V and 8 bases from J, the gap between germline ends came to 17 bases. The CDR3: CASTARFAGGYTF. In DNA form, the CDR3 reads TGTGCCAGCACCGCACGCTTTGCGGGCGGCTACACCTTC.